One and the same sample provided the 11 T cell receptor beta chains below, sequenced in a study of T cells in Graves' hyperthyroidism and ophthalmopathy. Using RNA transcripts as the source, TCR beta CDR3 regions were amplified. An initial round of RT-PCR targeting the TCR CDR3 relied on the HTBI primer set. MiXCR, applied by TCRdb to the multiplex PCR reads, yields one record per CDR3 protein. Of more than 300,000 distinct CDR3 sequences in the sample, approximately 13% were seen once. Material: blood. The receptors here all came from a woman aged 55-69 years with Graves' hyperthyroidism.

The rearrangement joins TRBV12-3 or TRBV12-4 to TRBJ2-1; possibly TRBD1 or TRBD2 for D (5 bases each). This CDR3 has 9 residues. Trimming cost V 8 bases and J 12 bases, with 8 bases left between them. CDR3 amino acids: CASPGGQFF. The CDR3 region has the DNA TGTGCCAGCCCTGGGGGGCAGTTCTTC.

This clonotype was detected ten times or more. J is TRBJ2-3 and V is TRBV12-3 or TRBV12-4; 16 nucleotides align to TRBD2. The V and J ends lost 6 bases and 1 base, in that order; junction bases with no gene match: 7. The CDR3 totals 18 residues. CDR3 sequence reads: CASRKGLAGGGGTDTQYF. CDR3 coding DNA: TGTGCCAGCAGGAAGGGACTAGCGGGAGGGGGGGGCACAGATACGCAGTATTTT.

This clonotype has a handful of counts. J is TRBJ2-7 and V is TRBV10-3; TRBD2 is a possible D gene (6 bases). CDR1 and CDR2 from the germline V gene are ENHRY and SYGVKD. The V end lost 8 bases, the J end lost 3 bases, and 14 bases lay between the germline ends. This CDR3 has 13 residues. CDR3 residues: CAIADYANYEQYF. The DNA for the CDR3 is TGTGCCATCGCGGACTACGCGAACTACGAGCAGTACTTC.

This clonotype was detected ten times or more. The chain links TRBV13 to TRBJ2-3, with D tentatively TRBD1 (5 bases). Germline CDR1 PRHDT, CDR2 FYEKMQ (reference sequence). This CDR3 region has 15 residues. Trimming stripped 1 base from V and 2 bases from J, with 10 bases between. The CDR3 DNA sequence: TGTGCCAGCAGCTTAGACAAGGACATCACAGATACGCAGTATTTT. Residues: CASSLDKDITDTQYF.

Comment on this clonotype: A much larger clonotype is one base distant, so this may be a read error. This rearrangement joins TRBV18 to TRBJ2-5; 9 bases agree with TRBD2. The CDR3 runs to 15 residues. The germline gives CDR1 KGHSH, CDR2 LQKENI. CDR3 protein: CTSSHSTSGQETQYF. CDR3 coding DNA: TGTACCAGCTCACACTCGACTAGCGGCCAAGAGACCCAGTACTTC.

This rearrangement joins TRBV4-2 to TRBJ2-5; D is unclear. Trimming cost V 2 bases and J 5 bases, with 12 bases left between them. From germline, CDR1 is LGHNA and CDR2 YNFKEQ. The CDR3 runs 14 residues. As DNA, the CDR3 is TGTGCCAGCAGCCAAAGGCCCCACGAGGAGACCCAGTACTTC. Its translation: CASSQRPHEETQYF.

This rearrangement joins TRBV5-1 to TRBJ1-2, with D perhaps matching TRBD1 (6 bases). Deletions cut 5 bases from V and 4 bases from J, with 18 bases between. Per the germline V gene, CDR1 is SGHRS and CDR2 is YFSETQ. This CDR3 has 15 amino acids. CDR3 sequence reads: CASSTGGQGFYGYTF. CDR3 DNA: TGCGCCAGCAGTACCGGGGGTCAGGGGTTCTATGGCTACACCTTC.

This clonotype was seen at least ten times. In DNA form, the CDR3 reads TGTGCCAGCAACTGGGGGACAGTAGGGAATGAGCAGTTCTTC. The encoded protein is CASNWGTVGNEQFF. J is TRBJ2-1 and V is TRBV7-9; TRBD1 agrees at 7 bases. CDR1 SEHNR and CDR2 FQNEAQ come from the germline V gene (reference sequence). There are 14 residues in the CDR3. With V trimmed by 7 bases and J by 7 bases, 10 bases remained unmatched.

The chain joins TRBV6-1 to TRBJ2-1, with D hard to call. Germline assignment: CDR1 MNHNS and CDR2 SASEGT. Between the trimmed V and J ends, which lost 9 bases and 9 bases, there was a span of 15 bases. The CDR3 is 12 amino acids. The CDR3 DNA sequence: TGTGCCAGTGAGGAGCAGAGGAGTGAGCAGTTCTTC. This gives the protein CASEEQRSEQFF.

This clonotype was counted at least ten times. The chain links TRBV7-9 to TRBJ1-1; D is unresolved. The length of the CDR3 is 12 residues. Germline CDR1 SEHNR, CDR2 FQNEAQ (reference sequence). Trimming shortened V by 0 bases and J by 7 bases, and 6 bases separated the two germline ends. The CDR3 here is CASSLAAGEAFF. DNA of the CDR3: TGTGCCAGCAGCTTAGCGGCGGGTGAAGCTTTCTTT. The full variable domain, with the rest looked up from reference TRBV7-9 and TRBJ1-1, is DTGVSQNPRHKITKRGQNVTFRCDPISEHNRLYWYRQTLGQGPEFLTYFQNEAQLEKSRLLSDRFSAERPKGSFSTLEIQRTEQGDSAMYLCASSLAAGEAFFGQGTRLTVV.

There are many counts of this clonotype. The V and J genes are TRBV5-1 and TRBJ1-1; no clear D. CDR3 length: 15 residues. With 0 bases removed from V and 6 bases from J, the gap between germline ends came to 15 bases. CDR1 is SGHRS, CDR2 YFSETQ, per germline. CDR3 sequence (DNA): TGCGCCAGCAGCTTGGGTTCGGGCCTGAGTCCTGAAGCTTTCTTT. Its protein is CASSLGSGLSPEAFF.